The sequence of this T cell receptor (beta chain) was determined in a study of blood T cells in healthy people across ages. The study's findings and limits: TCR beta diversity correlated strongly with naive T cell percentage. More naive CD4+ cells and higher diversity were found in long-lived than in aged donors.

The CDR3 totals 13 residues. The V gene lost 3 bases and the J gene lost 3 bases, with 11 bases spanning the gap. Germline loops: CDR1 DFQATT, CDR2 SNEGSKA (reference sequence). Primed by a sample-barcoded 5' primer and a J-beta primer mix, a second PCR proceeded for roughly 6 to 12 cycles. TCRdb used MiXCR to reprocess the 5' RACE reads, holding one entry per CDR3 protein. Of about 800,000 distinct CDR3 sequences detected, 55% to 70% appear once; the ten largest clones hold approximately 21%. This clonotype was observed once. Its target is unknown. The receptor comes from a man aged 25 to 45 in good health. The V and J genes are TRBV20-1 and TRBJ2-5; D gene unclear. What was sequenced was blood. CDR3: CSASEPWEETQYF. CDR3 nucleotides: TGCAGTGCTAGTGAGCCCTGGGAAGAGACCCAGTACTTC.